This T cell receptor beta chain originates from a study of OX40 agonist ivuxolimab in advanced cancers. This clone was counted a few times. The data were produced by immunoSEQ multiplex PCR, yet TCRdb's version contains in-frame clones alone and is incomplete. The sample shows 69,000 or so clones, 85% to 90% of them seen only once. The CDR3 totals 12 residues. With 3 bases removed from V and 5 bases from J, the gap between germline ends came to 7 bases. Germline CDR1 reads KGHSH; CDR2 reads LQKENI. The TCR originated in an adult with an advanced solid tumor such as melanoma, head and neck, liver or kidney cancer. This chain links TRBV18 with TRBJ1-1; D call uncertain. Specimen: CD4+ or CD8+ T cells sorted from blood, collected in a trial of the OX40 agonist ivuxolimab. For the CDR3, the DNA is TGTGCCAGCTCACCCTCTGGAACTGAAGCTTTCTTT. It encodes CASSPSGTEAFF.